This TCR beta chain was identified during a study of blood T cell repertoires in COVID-19. Study details: COVID-19 samples, acute and convalescent, were from the United States, Italy and Spain. The cDNA or gDNA used as material had been derived from T cells, B-cell-depleted T cells, or PBMCs.

Germline loops: CDR1 SGHDT, CDR2 YYEEEE. V dropped 3 bases and J dropped 2; count of bases not matched to a gene: 9. The CDR3 is 16 amino acids. Libraries were prepared by immunoSEQ multiplex PCR; TCRdb keeps only in-frame clonotypes and omits some of them. Here the sample spans nearly 300,000 clones, more than 70% being singletons. This chain links TRBV5-6 with TRBJ1-2, with TRBD1 matching 8 bases. The source material was peripheral blood. The receptor comes from a young woman who had recovered from COVID-19. CDR3 residues: CASSSQGDLANYGYTF. The DNA of the CDR3 is TGTGCCAGCAGCTCACAGGGGGATCTGGCCAACTATGGCTACACCTTC.